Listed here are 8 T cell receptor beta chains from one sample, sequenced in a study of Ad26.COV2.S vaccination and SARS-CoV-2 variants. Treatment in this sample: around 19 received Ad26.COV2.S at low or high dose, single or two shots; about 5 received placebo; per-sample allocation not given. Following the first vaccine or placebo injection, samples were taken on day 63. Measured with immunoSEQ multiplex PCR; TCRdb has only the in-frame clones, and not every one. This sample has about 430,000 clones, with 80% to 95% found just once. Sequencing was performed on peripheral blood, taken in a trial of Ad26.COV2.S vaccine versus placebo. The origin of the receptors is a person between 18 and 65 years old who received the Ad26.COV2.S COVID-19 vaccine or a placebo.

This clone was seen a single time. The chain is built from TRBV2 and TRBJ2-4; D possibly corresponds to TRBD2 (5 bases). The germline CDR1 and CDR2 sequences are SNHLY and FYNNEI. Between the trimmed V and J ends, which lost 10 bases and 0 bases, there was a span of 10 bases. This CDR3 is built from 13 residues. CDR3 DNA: TGTGCCACGAGAGGGAGAGCCAAAAACATTCAGTACTTC. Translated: CATRGRAKNIQYF.

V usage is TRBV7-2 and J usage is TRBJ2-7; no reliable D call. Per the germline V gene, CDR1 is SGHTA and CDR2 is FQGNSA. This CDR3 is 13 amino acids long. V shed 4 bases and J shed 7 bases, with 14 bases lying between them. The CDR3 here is CASSSYQDVEQYF. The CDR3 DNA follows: TGTGCCAGCAGCTCCTACCAGGATGTAGAGCAGTACTTC.

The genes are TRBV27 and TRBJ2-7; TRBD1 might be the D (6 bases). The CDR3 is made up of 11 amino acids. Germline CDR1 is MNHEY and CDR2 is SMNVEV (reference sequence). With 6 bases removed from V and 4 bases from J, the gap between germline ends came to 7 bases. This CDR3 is CASSQGYEQYF. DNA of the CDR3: TGTGCCAGCAGCCAGGGGTACGAGCAGTACTTC.

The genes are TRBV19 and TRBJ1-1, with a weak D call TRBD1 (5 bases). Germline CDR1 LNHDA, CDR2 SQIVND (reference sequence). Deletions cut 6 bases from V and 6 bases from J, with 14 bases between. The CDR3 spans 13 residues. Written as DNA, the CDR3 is TGTGCCAGTAGGTCCGACCAAGGGGCTGAAGCTTTCTTT. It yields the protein CASRSDQGAEAFF. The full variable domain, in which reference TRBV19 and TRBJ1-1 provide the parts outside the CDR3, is DGGITQSPKYLFRKEGQNVTLSCEQNLNHDAMYWYRQDPGQGLRLIYYSQIVNDFQKGDIAEGYSVSREKKESFPLTVTSAQKNPTAFYLCASRSDQGAEAFFGQGTRLTVV.

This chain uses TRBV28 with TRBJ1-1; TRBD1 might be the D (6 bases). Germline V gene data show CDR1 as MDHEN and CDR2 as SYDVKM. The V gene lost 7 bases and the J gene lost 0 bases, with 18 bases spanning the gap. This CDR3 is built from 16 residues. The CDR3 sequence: CASTKGQWGLNTEAFF. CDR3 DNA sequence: TGTGCCAGCACCAAGGGACAATGGGGCTTGAACACTGAAGCTTTCTTT. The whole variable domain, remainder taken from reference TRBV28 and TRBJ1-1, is DVKVTQSSRYLVKRTGEKVFLECVQDMDHENMFWYRQDPGLGLRLIYFSYDVKMKEKGDIPEGYSVSREKKERFSLILESASTNQTSMYLCASTKGQWGLNTEAFFGQGTRLTVV.

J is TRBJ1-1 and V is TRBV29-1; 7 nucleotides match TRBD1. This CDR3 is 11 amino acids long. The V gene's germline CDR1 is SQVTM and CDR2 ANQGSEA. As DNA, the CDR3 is TGCATCAGACAGGGGAACACTGAAGCTTTCTTT. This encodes CIRQGNTEAFF. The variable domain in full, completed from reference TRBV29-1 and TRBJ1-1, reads SAVISQKPSRDICQRGTSLTIQCQVDSQVTMMFWYRQQPGQSLTLIATANQGSEATYESGFVIDKFPISRPNLTFSTLTVSNMSPEDSSIYLCIRQGNTEAFFGQGTRLTVV.

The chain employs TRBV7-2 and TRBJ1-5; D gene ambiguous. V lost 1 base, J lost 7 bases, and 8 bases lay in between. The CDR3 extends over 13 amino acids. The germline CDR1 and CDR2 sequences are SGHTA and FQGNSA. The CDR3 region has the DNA TGTGCCAGCAGCTTAGAACAGCTCCAGCCCCAGCATTTT. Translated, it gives CASSLEQLQPQHF.

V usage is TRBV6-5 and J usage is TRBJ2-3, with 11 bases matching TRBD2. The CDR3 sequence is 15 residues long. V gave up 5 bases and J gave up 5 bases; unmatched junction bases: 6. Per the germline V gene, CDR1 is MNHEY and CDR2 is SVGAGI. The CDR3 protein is CASSQLAGVKDTQYF. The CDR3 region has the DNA TGTGCCAGCAGTCAACTAGCGGGAGTTAAAGATACGCAGTATTTT.